The 7 T cell receptor beta chains given below trace back to one sample, sequenced in a study of Graves' ophthalmopathy and Graves' hyperthyroidism. RNA served as the template for amplifying TCR beta CDR3 regions. First-round RT-PCR employed HTBI primers, with a second-round multiplex PCR after it. TCRdb fed the multiplex PCR reads into MiXCR, producing one record per CDR3 protein. The sample has about 1.2 million distinct CDR3 sequences, 35% to 40% seen once. The sequenced sample consisted of peripheral blood or thyroid tissue (not recorded which). These TCRs come from an adult man with Graves' hyperthyroidism.

This clonotype came up many times. The V gene is TRBV7-2, the J gene TRBJ2-7, with TRBD2 matching 11 bases. This CDR3 is built from 12 residues. Looked up from germline, CDR1 is SGHTA and CDR2 is FQGNSA. J gave up 11 bases and V 4 bases, and 4 bases lay outside the gene matches. CDR3 nucleotide sequence: TGTGCCAGCAGCTCAACGGGACTAGCGGAGTACTTC. It specifies CASSSTGLAEYF.

This clonotype came up many times. The V and J genes are TRBV5-8 and TRBJ1-2, with a tentative D call TRBD1 (6 bases). The V and J ends lost 3 bases and 3 bases respectively, with 18 bases between them. This CDR3 comprises 16 residues. Looked up from germline, CDR1 is SGHTS and CDR2 is YDEGEE. The CDR3 reads CASSSGGGPSDYGYTF. The CDR3 bases are TGTGCCAGCAGCTCGGGCGGGGGGCCTAGTGACTATGGCTACACCTTC.

This clonotype was seen only a few times. The chain carries TRBV30 and TRBJ1-5, with 11 bases identical to TRBD1. Germline V gives CDR1 GTSNPN, CDR2 SVGIG (reference sequence). The CDR3 has 14 amino acids. Trimming cost V 1 base and J 9 bases; bases outside gene matches: 5. The CDR3 DNA is TGTGCCTGGAGTGGAGGGACAGGGGGAACGCCCCAGCATTTT. Its protein is CAWSGGTGGTPQHF.

This clonotype has a count of ten or more. The chain links TRBV2 to TRBJ1-1; unclear D gene. This CDR3 spans 11 amino acids. CDR1 is SNHLY, CDR2 FYNNEI, per germline. Trimming cost V 3 bases and J 11 bases, with 10 bases left between them. CDR3 nucleotide sequence: TGTGCCAGCAGTGATCGGGGTTGGGCTTTCTTT. Translated, it gives CASSDRGWAFF.

In this sample, this clonotype turned up a few times. This chain joins TRBV15 and TRBJ2-7; D not certain. In germline, CDR1 is LNHNV, CDR2 YYDKDF (reference sequence). V was shortened by 3 bases and J by 2 bases, with 11 bases between the two germline ends. The CDR3 runs to 14 residues. CDR3 protein: CATSSWTETYEQYF. Written as DNA, the CDR3 is TGTGCCACCAGCAGCTGGACGGAGACCTACGAGCAGTACTTC.

This clonotype was found many times. This chain connects TRBV13 to TRBJ1-2; D unclear. V was cut by 5 bases and J by 1 base, with 8 bases left in between. Germline CDR1 reads PRHDT; CDR2 reads FYEKMQ (reference sequence). CDR3 length: 13 amino acids. CDR3 DNA sequence: TGTGCCAGCAGCGCCCCCAATAACTATGGCTACACCTTC. Its protein product is CASSAPNNYGYTF.

This clonotype was picked up many times. This rearrangement joins TRBV29-1 to TRBJ1-1; 8 bases match TRBD1. Germline CDR1 and CDR2: SQVTM and ANQGSEA. CDR3 length: 13 residues. V gave up 7 bases and J gave up 6 bases; unmatched junction bases: 10. The CDR3 DNA sequence: TGCAGCGCAGGACAGGGTGTGGCGGCTGAAGCTTTCTTT. It translates to CSAGQGVAAEAFF.